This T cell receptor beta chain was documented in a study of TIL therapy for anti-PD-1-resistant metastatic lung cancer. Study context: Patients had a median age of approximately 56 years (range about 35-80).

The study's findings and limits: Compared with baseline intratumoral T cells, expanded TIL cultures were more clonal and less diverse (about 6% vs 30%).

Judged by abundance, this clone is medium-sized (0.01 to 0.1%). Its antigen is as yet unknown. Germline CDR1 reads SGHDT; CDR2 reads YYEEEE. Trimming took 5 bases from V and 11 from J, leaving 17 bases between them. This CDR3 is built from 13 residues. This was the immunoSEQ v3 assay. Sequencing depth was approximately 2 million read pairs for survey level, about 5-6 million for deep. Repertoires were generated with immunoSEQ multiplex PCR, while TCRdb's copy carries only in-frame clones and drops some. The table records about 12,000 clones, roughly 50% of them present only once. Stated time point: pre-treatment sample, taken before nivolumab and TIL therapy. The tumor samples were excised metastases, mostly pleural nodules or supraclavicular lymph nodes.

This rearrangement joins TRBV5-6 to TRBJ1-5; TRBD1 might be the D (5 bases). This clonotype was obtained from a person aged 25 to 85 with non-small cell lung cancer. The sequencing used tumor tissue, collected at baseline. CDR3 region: CASSYGGVRAQHF. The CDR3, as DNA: TGTGCCAGCAGTTATGGGGGGGTCAGGGCCCAGCATTTT.